Listed here are 32 T cell receptor beta chains from one sample, sequenced in a study of control samples from healthy donors and cancer patients. The method was immunoSEQ multiplex PCR; TCRdb's version includes in-frame clones alone and lacks a portion of them. The data hold fewer than 200,000 clones, with 90% to 95% observed a single time. The sequencing sample was made of blood. These receptors originate from a man under 40 in good health.

The chain has TRBV7-9 and TRBJ1-3; D is ambiguous. V lost 11 bases, J lost 0 bases, and 11 bases lay in between. Germline V gene sequence: CDR1 SEHNR, CDR2 FQNEAQ (reference sequence). The CDR3 sequence is 13 residues long. The chain's CDR3 is CASSPGSGNTIYF. The CDR3, as DNA: TGTGCCTCCTCCCCGGGCTCTGGAAACACCATATATTTT.

As for this clone: At the DNA level, this CDR3 is encoded by other sequences in the same sample as well. The chain recombines TRBV11-2 with TRBJ1-4, with D perhaps matching TRBD1 (5 bases). The germline V and J ends were trimmed by 1 base and 7 bases, with 10 bases remaining between them. Germline values: CDR1 SGHAT, CDR2 FQNNGV. The CDR3 extends over 14 amino acids. In DNA form, the CDR3 reads TGTGCCAGCAGCTTAGGGCAGGGCGGTGAAAAACTGTTTTTT. This codes for CASSLGQGGEKLFF.

The chain uses TRBV11-2 and TRBJ2-5; 7 bases are a match to TRBD2. V lost 6 bases and J lost 1; bases outside the gene matches: 14. The CDR3 extends over 17 amino acids. Per the germline V gene, CDR1 is SGHAT and CDR2 is FQNNGV. CDR3 in amino acids: CASSPFGGWEPQETQYF. CDR3 nucleotides: TGTGCCAGCAGTCCCTTCGGGGGGTGGGAGCCCCAAGAGACCCAGTACTTC.

The J gene is TRBJ1-3, the V gene TRBV12-3 or TRBV12-4; unclear D gene. This CDR3 contains 12 residues. Trimming removed 7 bases from V and 4 bases from J, with 8 bases in between. The CDR3 region has the DNA TGTGCCAGCACCAGACGGGGAAACACCATATATTTT. Encoded protein: CASTRRGNTIYF.

The chain couples TRBV5-1 to TRBJ2-7; the D is unclear. This CDR3 region has 13 residues. V was clipped by 1 base and J by 3 bases, with 8 bases between them. Germline CDR1 reads SGHRS; CDR2 reads YFSETQ. CDR3 DNA sequence: TGCGCCAGCAGCTTGAGGCAGGACTACGAGCAGTACTTC. Translated: CASSLRQDYEQYF.

This chain connects TRBV19 to TRBJ2-2, with 8 bases that match TRBD2. CDR1 is LNHDA, CDR2 SQIVND, per germline (reference sequence). V was pared by 3 bases and J by 5 bases, with 5 bases of the junction left unmatched. The CDR3 is 15 amino acids. This chain's CDR3 is CASSISGGPTGELFF. In DNA, the CDR3 is TGTGCCAGTAGTATCTCGGGGGGGCCTACCGGGGAGCTGTTTTTT.

Concerning this clone itself: The same CDR3 arises from other DNA sequences in this sample as well. This chain connects TRBV5-1 to TRBJ2-5; 7 bases fit TRBD1. With 0 bases clipped from V and 2 bases from J, the junction kept 1 base outside the gene matches. The germline V gene encodes CDR1 SGHRS and CDR2 YFSETQ. This CDR3 has 14 residues. In DNA, the CDR3 is TGCGCCAGCAGCTTGGGGGACAGTCAAGAGACCCAGTACTTC. Protein product: CASSLGDSQETQYF. Based on the CDR3 plus reference TRBV5-1 and TRBJ2-5, the full variable domain is KAGVTQTPRYLIKTRGQQVTLSCSPISGHRSVSWYQQTPGQGLQFLFEYFSETQRNKGNFPGRFSGRQFSNSRSEMNVSTLELGDSALYLCASSLGDSQETQYFGPGTRLLVL.

This clone was counted a single time. The chain joins TRBV28 to TRBJ1-2, with TRBD1 identical over 8 bases. Germline CDR1 and CDR2: MDHEN and SYDVKM. V was clipped by 3 bases and J by 6 bases; unmatched bases: 3. The CDR3 contains 13 residues. The CDR3 loop is CASSFGTGDGYTF. The CDR3 bases are TGTGCCAGCAGTTTCGGGACAGGCGATGGCTACACCTTC.

V is TRBV3-1 (or the pseudogene TRBV3-2) and J is TRBJ1-2; D remains unclear. The CDR3 extends over 16 amino acids. Trimming cost V 4 bases and J 2 bases, with 17 bases left between them. Germline V lookup: CDR1 LGHDT, CDR2 YNNKEL (reference sequence). CDR3 DNA sequence: TGTGCCAGCAGCCTGAAGGACCGGAGGAGGAACTATGGCTACACCTTC. This translates into CASSLKDRRRNYGYTF.

About this clone itself: Other DNA sequences in this specimen translate into the identical CDR3. This rearrangement joins TRBV30 to TRBJ1-1; D gene unclear. In germline, CDR1 is GTSNPN, CDR2 SVGIG (reference sequence). The CDR3 spans 11 residues. The V gene lost 5 bases and the J gene lost 5 bases, with 9 bases spanning the gap. CDR3 sequence (DNA): TGTGCCTGGGGCCGCACGACTGAAGCTTTCTTT. It codes for CAWGRTTEAFF.

The chain links TRBV10-3 to TRBJ2-3; 8 nucleotides match TRBD2. Per germline, CDR1 ENHRY and CDR2 SYGVKD. The CDR3 is 15 residues long. The J segment lost 4 bases and the V segment lost 7 bases, leaving 10 bases of the junction unmatched. CDR3 amino acids: CAIKKAGVISDTQYF. The CDR3 coding sequence is TGTGCCATCAAGAAAGCGGGAGTTATTTCAGATACGCAGTATTTT.

The chain links TRBV5-1 to TRBJ1-4; TRBD1 matches at 7 bases. V shed 0 bases and J 4 bases; nucleotides not matched to a gene: 3. Germline values: CDR1 SGHRS, CDR2 YFSETQ. The CDR3 is 15 residues long. Written as DNA, the CDR3 is TGCGCCAGCAGCTTGGGGGACAGCCATAATGAAAAACTGTTTTTT. Protein: CASSLGDSHNEKLFF.

The CDR3, as DNA: TGTGCCAGCAGGACGATGATGAACACTGAAGCTTTCTTT. Amino acid sequence: CASRTMMNTEAFF. This chain links TRBV25-1 with TRBJ1-1; D remains unclear. V shed 6 bases and J shed 0 bases, with 8 bases lying between them. The CDR3 consists of 13 residues. The V gene's germline CDR1 is MGHDK and CDR2 SYGVNS.

This clone was seen many times. V gene TRBV6-1 combines with J gene TRBJ1-2; unclear D gene. The CDR3 is made up of 15 amino acids. Germline CDR1 and CDR2: MNHNS and SASEGT. V was pared by 1 base and J by 0 bases, with 9 bases between. CDR3 loop: CASSEGAEANYGYTF. The CDR3 DNA is TGTGCCAGCAGTGAAGGGGCAGAAGCTAACTATGGCTACACCTTC.

This clone was counted a single time. The V call is TRBV3-1 (or the pseudogene TRBV3-2), the J call TRBJ2-5; the D is unclear. The V and J ends lost 0 bases and 7 bases respectively, with 12 bases between them. Germline loops: CDR1 LGHDT, CDR2 YNNKEL (reference sequence). This CDR3 spans 14 amino acids. CDR3: CASSQDLGWRTQYF. CDR3 DNA sequence: TGTGCCAGCAGCCAAGATCTAGGCTGGAGGACCCAGTACTTC.

This chain links TRBV10-2 with TRBJ2-1, with D perhaps TRBD2 (6 bases). Trimming shortened V by 2 bases and J by 0 bases, and 11 bases separated the two germline ends. Germline lookup yields CDR1 WSHSY and CDR2 SAAADI. This CDR3 comprises 16 residues. The CDR3 DNA follows: TGCGCCAGCAGTGAGCCTAGCGCTAGCTCCTACAATGAGCAGTTCTTC. Its translation is CASSEPSASSYNEQFF.

On this clone: The same CDR3 also results from other DNA sequences found in this sample. The chain employs TRBV9 and TRBJ1-3, with 8 bases that match TRBD1. CDR3 length: 15 residues. With V trimmed by 4 bases and J by 1 base, 4 bases remained unmatched. The germline gives CDR1 SGDLS, CDR2 YYNGEE. The CDR3 protein is CASSPGTGSGNTIYF. The CDR3 DNA reads TGTGCCAGCAGCCCCGGGACAGGATCTGGAAACACCATATATTTT.

The chain recombines TRBV7-9 with TRBJ2-7; 11 bases agree with TRBD2. This CDR3 is 17 amino acids long. With V trimmed by 3 bases and J by 5 bases, 12 bases remained unmatched. From germline, CDR1 is SEHNR and CDR2 FQNEAQ (reference sequence). CDR3 in amino acids: CASSLLAGGPSFDEQYF. The CDR3 DNA is TGTGCCAGCAGCTTGTTAGCGGGAGGGCCTTCTTTCGACGAGCAGTACTTC. Supplemented by reference TRBV7-9 and TRBJ2-7, the full variable domain reads DTGVSQNPRHKITKRGQNVTFRCDPISEHNRLYWYRQTLGQGPEFLTYFQNEAQLEKSRLLSDRFSAERPKGSFSTLEIQRTEQGDSAMYLCASSLLAGGPSFDEQYFGPGTRLTVT.

This chain links TRBV7-6 with TRBJ2-3, with D perhaps being TRBD1 or TRBD2 (6 bases each). The V gene's germline CDR1 is SGHVS and CDR2 FNYEAQ. The ends were cut back, 1 base at V and 5 bases at J, with 13 bases in the middle. The CDR3 loop spans 15 amino acids. The CDR3 DNA follows: TGTGCCAGCAGCTTAGTGGGGGGCCAGGGAGATACGCAGTATTTT. Translating gives CASSLVGGQGDTQYF.

The V call is TRBV4-1, the J call TRBJ2-2; possibly TRBD1 for D (8 bases). V was shortened by 1 base and J by 8 bases, with 17 bases between the two germline ends. Germline-derived CDR1 and CDR2 are MGHRA and YSYEKL. The CDR3 sequence is 16 residues long. In DNA, the CDR3 is TGCGCCAGCAGCCAAGCGTACACAGGGGGGGCGGGGGAGCTGTTTTTT. Protein sequence: CASSQAYTGGAGELFF.

The chain recombines TRBV5-4 with TRBJ1-1; no clear D gene. Germline CDR1 SGHNT, CDR2 YYREEE (reference sequence). The CDR3 extends over 14 amino acids. The V end lost 0 bases, the J end lost 1 base, and 7 bases lay between the germline ends. CDR3 bases: TGTGCCAGCAGCTTGGTGAGGGCGAACACTGAAGCTTTCTTT. This codes for CASSLVRANTEAFF.

The genes are TRBV7-2 and TRBJ1-1; 7 bases are a match to TRBD1. This CDR3 contains 14 residues. V was clipped by 4 bases and J by 5 bases; unmatched bases: 7. Germline loops: CDR1 SGHTA, CDR2 FQGNSA. Here the CDR3 reads CASSSTGRRTEAFF. CDR3 nucleotides: TGTGCCAGCAGCTCGACAGGGAGAAGGACTGAAGCTTTCTTT.

The gene calls are TRBV4-2 and TRBJ1-1; possibly TRBD1 for D (5 bases). The CDR3 extends over 17 amino acids. V lost 4 bases and J lost 1, with 19 bases in between. The germline V gene encodes CDR1 LGHNA and CDR2 YNFKEQ. The CDR3 sequence is CASSPWGPVLKNTEAFF. The CDR3, as DNA: TGTGCCAGCAGCCCTTGGGGACCGGTCTTGAAGAACACTGAAGCTTTCTTT.

The table lists this clone with a few counts. The chain recombines TRBV29-1 with TRBJ1-2; no firm D call. Germline CDR1 and CDR2: SQVTM and ANQGSEA. The CDR3 is made up of 14 amino acids. V lost 1 base and J lost 4, with 13 bases in between. The CDR3 bases are TGCAGCGTTGAAGTCTCGGGCCAAGGCTATGGCTACACCTTC. Translation gives CSVEVSGQGYGYTF.

This clone was seen a single time. The V and J genes are TRBV4-1 and TRBJ2-3, with 9 bases that match TRBD1. With 6 bases clipped from V and 2 bases from J, the junction kept 6 bases outside the gene matches. Germline CDR1 MGHRA, CDR2 YSYEKL. The CDR3 runs to 15 residues. In DNA, the CDR3 is TGCGCCAGCAGAGCCGGGACAGGGTACACAGATACGCAGTATTTT. This gives the protein CASRAGTGYTDTQYF.

This chain connects TRBV6-2 or TRBV6-3 to TRBJ2-7, with D maybe TRBD1 (5 bases). The CDR3 runs 13 residues. V was trimmed by 5 bases and J by 2 bases, leaving 10 bases between them. Per germline, CDR1 MNHEY and CDR2 SVGEGT. CDR3 loop: CASSLPDTYEQYF. The CDR3 DNA reads TGTGCCAGCAGTCTCCCGGACACCTACGAGCAGTACTTC.

The chain carries TRBV5-4 and TRBJ2-1; TRBD2 matches 10 bases. The CDR3 contains 15 residues. V shed 2 bases, J shed 7 bases, and the junction held 6 bases outside the gene matches. Germline CDR1 and CDR2: SGHNT and YYREEE (reference sequence). For the CDR3, the DNA is TGTGCCAGCAGCTTAAGCGGGAGGGTGAGGAATGAGCAGTTCTTC. It codes for CASSLSGRVRNEQFF.

The chain combines TRBV7-9 with TRBJ2-5; perhaps TRBD1 as D (5 bases). The germline V gene encodes CDR1 SEHNR and CDR2 FQNEAQ (reference sequence). Trimming removed 5 bases at V and 2 bases at J, with 6 bases between. CDR3 length: 12 amino acids. CDR3 DNA: TGTGCCAGCAGCCGGACACAAGAGACCCAGTACTTC. This translates into CASSRTQETQYF. The variable domain in full, with the rest retrieved from reference TRBV7-9 and TRBJ2-5, is DTGVSQNPRHKITKRGQNVTFRCDPISEHNRLYWYRQTLGQGPEFLTYFQNEAQLEKSRLLSDRFSAERPKGSFSTLEIQRTEQGDSAMYLCASSRTQETQYFGPGTRLLVL.

The chain couples TRBV6-6 to TRBJ1-2; 9 nucleotides align to TRBD1. V lost 8 bases and J lost 6; bases outside the gene matches: 13. Germline V CDR1 and CDR2: MNHNY, SVGAGI (reference sequence). The CDR3 has 15 amino acids. CDR3 protein: CASQTNRDRVDGYTF. CDR3 nucleotide sequence: TGTGCCAGCCAAACGAACCGGGACAGGGTGGATGGCTACACCTTC.

This chain uses TRBV29-1 with TRBJ1-2; 7 positions agree with TRBD1. CDR3 length: 12 residues. CDR1 and CDR2 from the germline V gene are SQVTM and ANQGSEA. With V trimmed by 3 bases and J by 2 bases, 0 bases remained unmatched. The chain's CDR3 is CSVETGNYGYTF. CDR3 DNA sequence: TGCAGCGTTGAGACAGGGAACTATGGCTACACCTTC.

V and J are TRBV27 and TRBJ1-5; D is possibly TRBD1 (6 bases). The CDR3 totals 16 residues. V was trimmed by 4 bases and J by 7 bases, leaving 20 bases between them. Germline V lookup: CDR1 MNHEY, CDR2 SMNVEV (reference sequence). The CDR3 reads CASSSEGGTLGQPQHF. CDR3 nucleotides: TGTGCCAGCAGTTCCGAGGGGGGGACCTTAGGGCAGCCCCAGCATTTT.

Of note for this clone: The same CDR3 is also encoded by other DNA sequences in this sample. This chain uses TRBV5-1 with TRBJ2-7; no reliable D call. The CDR3 runs to 14 residues. The germline gives CDR1 SGHRS, CDR2 YFSETQ. The V end lost 1 base, the J end lost 1 base, and 9 bases lay between the germline ends. The CDR3 DNA follows: TGCGCCAGCAGCTTGATTTCAGGTTCCTACGAGCAGTACTTC. This gives the protein CASSLISGSYEQYF. The variable domain in full, completed from reference TRBV5-1 and TRBJ2-7, reads KAGVTQTPRYLIKTRGQQVTLSCSPISGHRSVSWYQQTPGQGLQFLFEYFSETQRNKGNFPGRFSGRQFSNSRSEMNVSTLELGDSALYLCASSLISGSYEQYFGPGTRLTVT.